Each of the 27 T cell receptor beta chains below was sequenced from the same sample in a study of T cell repertoires in cytomegalovirus infection. Via MiXCR, TCRdb re-called the reads, giving one row per CDR3 protein. The top ten hold approximately 13% of the sample, which has fewer than 550,000 distinct CDR3 sequences, approximately 26% seen once. Sequencing was performed on PBMCs. The receptor source for this set is a human donor in good health (CMV status not recorded). Some clones in this sample may be carry-over from other donors' samples.

This clonotype was observed a handful of times. The rearrangement joins TRBV7-9 to TRBJ1-2; D is possibly TRBD1 (6 bases). The CDR3 runs to 13 residues. CDR1 SEHNR and CDR2 FQNEAQ come from the germline V gene (reference sequence). V lost 3 bases, J lost 8 bases, and 13 bases lay in between. The CDR3 DNA is TGTGCCAGCAGCTTCCAGGGGAGGGAAGGCTACACCTTC. Its translation: CASSFQGREGYTF.

In its sample, this clonotype was seen many times. The genes are TRBV12-3 or TRBV12-4 and TRBJ1-5, with 12 bases aligning to TRBD1. CDR3 length: 16 amino acids. Losses at the gene ends were 2 bases for V and 6 bases for J; bases not matched to a gene: 5. CDR3 coding DNA: TGTGCCAGCAGTTTACTTGGGACAGGGGGCGTTCAGCCCCAGCATTTT. It codes for CASSLLGTGGVQPQHF.

This clonotype was recorded many times. This rearrangement joins TRBV7-8 to TRBJ1-4; D remains unclear. From germline, CDR1 is SGHVS and CDR2 FQNEAQ. The V end lost 4 bases, the J end lost 8 bases, and 20 bases lay between the germline ends. This CDR3 is 16 amino acids long. CDR3 loop: CASSSTFAASKEKLFF. The CDR3 DNA follows: TGTGCCAGCAGCTCAACATTTGCGGCCTCAAAAGAAAAACTGTTTTTT.

The chain employs TRBV11-1 and TRBJ2-1; perhaps TRBD2 as D (6 bases). Germline V lookup: CDR1 SGHAT, CDR2 FQDESV (reference sequence). CDR3 length equals 16 residues. V was pared by 5 bases and J by 5 bases, with 19 bases between. The CDR3 coding sequence is TGTGCCAGCAGCCCGACGGGCCCACTAGCCAACAATGAGCAGTTCTTC. Encoded protein: CASSPTGPLANNEQFF. The variable domain in full, with the rest retrieved from reference TRBV11-1 and TRBJ2-1, is EAEVAQSPRYKITEKSQAVAFWCDPISGHATLYWYRQILGQGPELLVQFQDESVVDDSQLPKDRFSAERLKGVDSTLKIQPAELGDSAMYLCASSPTGPLANNEQFFGPGTRLTVL.

The chain joins TRBV12-3 or TRBV12-4 to TRBJ2-1; TRBD2 matches at 13 bases. The CDR3 consists of 18 residues. The J segment lost 4 bases and the V segment lost 4 bases, leaving 10 bases of the junction unmatched. CDR3: CASSSPPGTSGTYNEQFF. The CDR3 DNA sequence: TGTGCCAGCAGTTCGCCGCCCGGGACTAGCGGGACTTACAATGAGCAGTTCTTC.

About this clonotype: A much larger clone lies a single base off, so this may be a read error. This chain uses TRBV6-6 with TRBJ2-2, with TRBD2 as a possible D gene (6 bases). This CDR3 is 17 amino acids long. Germline V gene lookup returns CDR1 MNHNY and CDR2 SVGAGI (reference sequence). CDR3 region: CTSSLPVSGADTGELFF. The CDR3 DNA reads as TGTACCAGCAGTCTCCCCGTTAGCGGAGCGGACACCGGGGAGCTGTTTTTT.

This chain connects TRBV12-3 or TRBV12-4 to TRBJ2-7, with 9 bases fitting TRBD1. The CDR3 runs 14 residues. The ends lost 6 bases at V and 3 bases at J; junction bases unmatched: 6. DNA for the CDR3: TGTGCCAGCAGCCTGGGACAGGGTCTCTACGAGCAGTACGTC. It is translated as CASSLGQGLYEQYV.

This clonotype was counted only a few times. The chain carries TRBV6-2 or TRBV6-3 and TRBJ2-7; no clear D gene. The CDR3 covers 13 residues. The germline V and J ends were trimmed by 6 bases and 2 bases, with 11 bases remaining between them. CDR1 MNHEY and CDR2 SVGEGT come from the germline V gene. This chain's CDR3 is CASSRPRTYEQYF. Here the CDR3 DNA reads TGTGCCAGCAGCCGGCCGCGAACCTACGAGCAGTACTTC.

This clonotype was recorded many times. This chain links TRBV7-2 with TRBJ2-3, with 9 bases lining up with TRBD1. J lost 6 bases, V lost 1 base, and 5 bases had no gene match. CDR3 length: 15 amino acids. Germline V gene sequence: CDR1 SGHTA, CDR2 FQGNSA. The CDR3 bases are TGTGCCAGCAGCTTAGACGGGACAGGGTCGGATACGCAGTATTTT. It yields the protein CASSLDGTGSDTQYF.

As regards this clonotype: Germline and junction disagree at one end, which may indicate a read error. The chain joins TRBV12-3 or TRBV12-4 to TRBJ2-7; no clear D. There are 14 residues in the CDR3. The CDR3 region has the DNA TGTGCCAGCGGTTTAAGGACCATCTCCTACGAGCAGTACTTC. Translated, it gives CASGLRTISYEQYF.

This clonotype was observed a handful of times. V gene TRBV5-6 combines with J gene TRBJ2-1; possible D gene TRBD1, 6 bases. The CDR3 totals 16 residues. The V end lost 3 bases, the J end lost 2 bases, and 15 bases lay between the germline ends. CDR1 and CDR2 from the germline V gene are SGHDT and YYEEEE. Here the CDR3 DNA reads TGTGCCAGCAGCTGGGGGCAGGGAAAGGCCTACAATGAGCAGTTCTTC. Protein: CASSWGQGKAYNEQFF.

This clonotype occurred a few times. V gene TRBV7-2 combines with J gene TRBJ2-1; D gene unclear. Trimming pared 1 base from V and 3 bases from J, leaving 10 bases between. The CDR3 runs to 15 residues. CDR1 and CDR2 (germline): SGHTA, FQGNSA. Here the CDR3 DNA reads TGTGCCAGCAGCTTAGAGGCCGCGCGCTACAATGAGCAGTTCTTC. It translates to CASSLEAARYNEQFF.

This clonotype was detected only a few times. This rearrangement joins TRBV12-3 or TRBV12-4 to TRBJ2-4; perhaps TRBD1 as D (5 bases). The CDR3 consists of 15 residues. V gave up 5 bases and J gave up 1 base, with 12 bases separating them. As DNA, the CDR3 is TGTGCCAGCAGTGCCAGGGAAATGGCCAAAAACATTCAGTACTTC. Its protein is CASSAREMAKNIQYF.

V usage is TRBV4-3 and J usage is TRBJ1-2; D possibly corresponds to TRBD1 (5 bases). V lost 1 base and J 6 bases, leaving 15 bases between the germline ends. The CDR3 has 15 residues. Germline V lookup: CDR1 LGHNA, CDR2 YSLEER. DNA for the CDR3: TGCGCCAGCAGCCAAGCCGGACACTTAGGGGATGGCTACACCTTC. Amino acids: CASSQAGHLGDGYTF.

This clonotype was picked up many times. The chain recombines TRBV7-2 with TRBJ2-1; no clear D gene. The V gene's germline CDR1 is SGHTA and CDR2 FQGNSA. The CDR3 totals 15 residues. V was shortened by 0 bases and J by 6 bases, with 12 bases between the two germline ends. Here the CDR3 reads CASSLASVLTNEQFF. The CDR3, as DNA: TGTGCCAGCAGCTTAGCTTCGGTTCTTACCAATGAGCAGTTCTTC. Drawing the rest from reference TRBV7-2 and TRBJ2-1, the complete variable domain is GAGVSQSPSNKVTEKGKDVELRCDPISGHTALYWYRQSLGQGLEFLIYFQGNSAPDKSGLPSDRFSAERTGGSVSTLTIQRTQQEDSAVYLCASSLASVLTNEQFFGPGTRLTVL.

Remarks on this clonotype: Mismatch with germline at one junction end may stem from a read error. This sequence joins TRBV7-6 and TRBJ2-3, with D hard to call. The CDR3 contains 12 residues. Germline CDR1 reads SGHVS; CDR2 reads FNYEAQ. The CDR3: CASSRGTDRQYF. CDR3 coding DNA: TGTGCCAGCAGCCGTGGCACAGATAGGCAGTATTTT.

A word on this clonotype: A read error may be the cause here, since a much bigger clone is one base away. V usage is TRBV7-2 and J usage is TRBJ2-1, with 11 nucleotides matching TRBD2. This CDR3 spans 15 amino acids. In germline, CDR1 is SGHTA, CDR2 FQGNSA. Unmatched junction bases numbered 9, after V lost 5 bases and J lost 9 bases. The CDR3 sequence: CASSQLAGEFSEQFF. CDR3 nucleotides: TGTGCCAGCAGCCAACTAGCGGGAGAATTCAGTGAGCAGTTCTTC.

This clonotype has more than one count but fewer than ten. The J gene is TRBJ2-2, the V gene TRBV12-3 or TRBV12-4; D uncertain. V lost 6 bases, J lost 4 bases, and 9 bases lay in between. The CDR3 extends over 13 amino acids. The CDR3 nucleotides read TGTGCCAGCAGGGGTCCCGCCACCGGGGAGCTGTTTTTT. It yields the protein CASRGPATGELFF.

The V call is TRBV30, the J call TRBJ2-4, with 9 bases that match TRBD2. V shed 1 base and J 0 bases; nucleotides not matched to a gene: 1. Germline-derived CDR1 and CDR2 are GTSNPN and SVGIG (reference sequence). The CDR3 runs to 15 residues. The CDR3 region is CAWSGLAVAKNIQYF. For the CDR3, the DNA is TGTGCCTGGAGTGGACTAGCGGTAGCCAAAAACATTCAGTACTTC.

This clonotype was counted ten times or more. V usage is TRBV29-1 and J usage is TRBJ1-3, with a weak D call TRBD1 (6 bases). CDR3 length equals 15 residues. V was pared by 4 bases and J by 3 bases, with 16 bases between. Germline CDR1 and CDR2: SQVTM and ANQGSEA. Here the CDR3 reads CSVVGGLEVGNTIYF. CDR3 coding DNA: TGCAGCGTTGTAGGGGGGCTAGAAGTTGGAAACACCATATATTTT.

The table lists this clonotype with many counts. The rearrangement links TRBV12-3 or TRBV12-4 to TRBJ1-2, with TRBD1 as a possible D gene (6 bases). The CDR3 totals 13 residues. With 7 bases removed from V and 6 bases from J, the gap between germline ends came to 15 bases. The CDR3 DNA follows: TGTGCCAGCACCCCAACAGGGTTGGATGGCTACACCTTC. Translated: CASTPTGLDGYTF.

This clonotype was seen more than once but under ten times. The chain recombines TRBV28 with TRBJ2-1, with D uncertain. Deletions cut 3 bases from V and 2 bases from J, with 11 bases between. The CDR3 totals 15 residues. Germline values: CDR1 MDHEN, CDR2 SYDVKM. This CDR3 reads CASSFFRATYNEQFF. DNA of the CDR3: TGTGCCAGCAGTTTTTTCCGGGCGACCTACAATGAGCAGTTCTTC.

This clonotype was counted only a few times. This sequence joins TRBV11-3 and TRBJ2-2; no clear D. There are 16 residues in the CDR3. The V end lost 0 bases, the J end lost 4 bases, and 12 bases lay between the germline ends. From germline, CDR1 is SGHNT and CDR2 YENEEA. CDR3 sequence (DNA): TGTGCCAGCAGCTTAGATCTGGGTGGATCCACCGGGGAGCTGTTTTTT. Protein sequence: CASSLDLGGSTGELFF.

The table lists this clonotype with a few counts. This rearrangement joins TRBV6-1 to TRBJ2-2, with D possibly matching TRBD2 (5 bases). The CDR3 consists of 13 residues. V was shortened by 8 bases and J by 3 bases, with 10 bases between the two germline ends. The germline V gene has CDR1 MNHNS and CDR2 SASEGT. In nucleotides, the CDR3 is TGTGCCAGCTGTGGCGGGTACACCGGGGAGCTGTTTTTT. This encodes CASCGGYTGELFF.

This clonotype has just a few counts. The V and J genes are TRBV6-1 and TRBJ2-1; 10 nucleotides align to TRBD2. In germline, CDR1 is MNHNS, CDR2 SASEGT. Trimming cost V 6 bases and J 9 bases; bases outside gene matches: 8. The CDR3 sequence is 14 residues long. The DNA for the CDR3 is TGTGCCAGCAGCCCTTTAGCGGGAGGTCTTGAGCAGTTCTTC. Translated, it gives CASSPLAGGLEQFF.

This sequence joins TRBV27 and TRBJ2-7; TRBD2 matches at 7 bases. Trimming cost V 2 bases and J 0 bases; bases outside gene matches: 4. Germline V lookup: CDR1 MNHEY, CDR2 SMNVEV (reference sequence). This CDR3 is built from 15 residues. The CDR3 region is CASSLRWGGSYEQYF. In DNA, the CDR3 is TGTGCCAGCAGTTTAAGGTGGGGGGGCTCCTACGAGCAGTACTTC.

The table lists this clonotype with many counts. The chain uses TRBV20-1 and TRBJ1-1; no clear D. Germline values: CDR1 DFQATT, CDR2 SNEGSKA (reference sequence). The CDR3 totals 16 residues. V lost 6 bases to trimming and J lost 0 bases, with 20 bases between them. The CDR3 sequence: CSALDLERNLNTEAFF. CDR3 DNA: TGCAGTGCGCTAGATTTGGAACGGAACCTGAACACTGAAGCTTTCTTT.